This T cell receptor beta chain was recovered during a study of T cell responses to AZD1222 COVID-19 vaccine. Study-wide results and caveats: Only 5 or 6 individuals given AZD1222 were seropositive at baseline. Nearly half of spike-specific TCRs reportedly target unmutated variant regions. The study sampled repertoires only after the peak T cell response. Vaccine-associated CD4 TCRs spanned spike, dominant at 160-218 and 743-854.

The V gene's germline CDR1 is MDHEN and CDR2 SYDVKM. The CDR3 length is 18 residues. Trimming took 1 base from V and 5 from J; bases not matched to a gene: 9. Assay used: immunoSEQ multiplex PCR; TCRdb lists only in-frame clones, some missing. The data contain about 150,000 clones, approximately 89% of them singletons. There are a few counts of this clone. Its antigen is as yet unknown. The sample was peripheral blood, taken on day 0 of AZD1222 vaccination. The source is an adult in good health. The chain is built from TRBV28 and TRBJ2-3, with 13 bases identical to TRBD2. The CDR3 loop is CASSLSDSLAGGRDTQYF. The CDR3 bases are TGTGCCAGCAGTTTATCCGACTCACTAGCGGGGGGGCGAGATACGCAGTATTTT.